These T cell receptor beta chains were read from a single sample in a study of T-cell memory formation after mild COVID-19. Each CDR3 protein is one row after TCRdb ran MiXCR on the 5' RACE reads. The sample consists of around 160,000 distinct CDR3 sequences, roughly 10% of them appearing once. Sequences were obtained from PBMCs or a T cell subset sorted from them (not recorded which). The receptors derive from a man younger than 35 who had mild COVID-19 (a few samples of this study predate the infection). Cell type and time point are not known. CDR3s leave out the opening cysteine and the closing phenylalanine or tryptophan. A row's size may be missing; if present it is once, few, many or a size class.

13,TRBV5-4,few,ASSPSQTEHTEAF
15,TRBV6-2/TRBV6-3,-,ASSLRTSGAGRETQY
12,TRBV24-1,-,ATSDKGARNTIY
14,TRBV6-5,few,ASSSQPTGRYQPQH
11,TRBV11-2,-,ASSSPGQPDRY
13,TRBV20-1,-,SVPSGGTSTDTQY
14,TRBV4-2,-,ASSQRGLSPGDTQY
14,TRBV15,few,ATSIGLAVPYNEQF
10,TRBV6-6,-,ASSTPNRPQH
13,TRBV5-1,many,ASSRTGTERYEQY